This entry lists 8 T cell receptor beta chains sequenced from one sample in a study of T cell responses to AZD1222 COVID-19 vaccine. Produced via immunoSEQ multiplex PCR; TCRdb's table is partial and in-frame only. The sample includes 150,000 or so clones, 92% of them seen just once. This specimen consisted of peripheral blood, obtained on day 0 of AZD1222 vaccination. The receptors stem from an adult in good health.

The V call is TRBV7-2, the J call TRBJ2-7; a weak D match, TRBD2 (5 bases). Germline CDR1 and CDR2: SGHTA and FQGNSA. This CDR3 is 15 amino acids long. V was pared by 8 bases and J by 0 bases, with 17 bases between. CDR3 DNA sequence: TGTGCCAGCCGCAAAAGTGACTATGGCTCCTACGAGCAGTACTTC. Translating gives CASRKSDYGSYEQYF.

This chain uses TRBV5-1 with TRBJ1-2, with D tentatively TRBD1 (5 bases). V lost 1 base and J lost 8, with 12 bases in between. CDR3 length: 13 amino acids. Looked up from germline, CDR1 is SGHRS and CDR2 is YFSETQ. This chain's CDR3 is CASSLLGGTGYTF. The CDR3, as DNA: TGCGCCAGCAGCTTGTTGGGGGGGACCGGCTACACCTTC.

The count of this clone is one. This chain joins TRBV5-1 and TRBJ2-5; 10 bases align to TRBD1. From germline, CDR1 is SGHRS and CDR2 YFSETQ. V was clipped by 3 bases and J by 5 bases; unmatched bases: 1. This CDR3 contains 13 residues. The CDR3 loop reads CASSSGQGETQYF. In DNA, the CDR3 is TGCGCCAGCAGCTCGGGACAGGGGGAGACCCAGTACTTC.

The CDR3 DNA reads TGTGCCAGCAGCTCATCCGGGACAGGGGACGAGTCTGATGAAGCTTTCTTT. This translates into CASSSSGTGDESDEAFF. The chain is built from TRBV27 and TRBJ1-1, with 10 bases lining up with TRBD1. V lost 6 bases and J lost 7; bases outside the gene matches: 17. The CDR3 spans 17 residues. Germline CDR1 and CDR2: MNHEY and SMNVEV (reference sequence).

The J gene is TRBJ1-2, the V gene TRBV6-5; D gene unclear. This CDR3 has 12 amino acids. Deletions cut 6 bases from V and 6 bases from J, with 11 bases between. Germline loops: CDR1 MNHEY, CDR2 SVGAGI. Written as DNA, the CDR3 is TGTGCCAGCAGGACGGGTTCAGATGGCTACACCTTC. It specifies CASRTGSDGYTF.

V usage is TRBV20-1 and J usage is TRBJ2-2; 7 bases align to TRBD1. CDR1 is DFQATT and CDR2 is SNEGSKA in the germline V gene (reference sequence). This CDR3 is built from 15 residues. Unmatched junction bases numbered 11, after V lost 3 bases and J lost 7 bases. The CDR3 loop reads CSASETGDPGGELFF. For the CDR3, the DNA is TGCAGTGCTAGTGAAACAGGGGATCCGGGCGGGGAGCTGTTTTTT.

The chain carries TRBV7-6 and TRBJ2-5; TRBD1 matches 7 bases. The CDR3 is 16 amino acids. Germline V gene data show CDR1 as SGHVS and CDR2 as FNYEAQ. The ends lost 0 bases at V and 5 bases at J; junction bases unmatched: 9. The CDR3 coding sequence is TGTGCCAGCAGCTTAGCCACCGCTGACAGGGCCGAGACCCAGTACTTC. Its translation is CASSLATADRAETQYF.

The rearrangement uses TRBV10-3 and TRBJ1-1; 10 positions agree with TRBD1. Germline CDR1 and CDR2: ENHRY and SYGVKD. V dropped 3 bases and J dropped 4; count of bases not matched to a gene: 11. This CDR3 spans 17 amino acids. In DNA form, the CDR3 reads TGTGCCATCAGTGATTTTCTACCGGGACAGGGGTCCACTGAAGCTTTCTTT. The encoded protein is CAISDFLPGQGSTEAFF.